The 8 T cell receptor beta chains presented below share a single source sample, sequenced in a study of tumor and adjacent non-tumor tissue in lung cancer. The template was RNA from unsorted bulk tissue. More than 3 cm separated this lung sample from the edge of the tumor. The library came from three nested PCR rounds adapted from ARM-PCR protocols. One entry per CDR3 protein results from TCRdb running MiXCR on the multiplex PCR reads. In the table there are roughly 45,000 distinct CDR3 sequences, roughly 60% of which are singletons. The sequencing input was distant non-tumor lung tissue. The receptors stem from a man aged 50-60 years with non-small cell lung cancer.

Of note for this clonotype: This could be a read error, since a much larger clone is one nucleotide away. The chain recombines TRBV20-1 with TRBJ2-4; 13 bases are a match to TRBD2. V lost 2 bases, J lost 10 bases, and 20 bases stayed unmatched. The CDR3 has 19 amino acids. Per the germline V gene, CDR1 is DFQATT and CDR2 is SNEGSKA (reference sequence). CDR3 nucleotides: TGCAGTGCTAGACGCCTAGGGGGACTAGCGGGAAAGGGTAAAGCTATTCAGTACTTC. Encoded protein: CSARRLGGLAGKGKAIQYF.

Details on this clonotype: The junction differs from germline at one of its ends, possibly a read error. The V gene is TRBV2, the J gene TRBJ2-7, with a possible D match to TRBD1 (5 bases). Germline CDR1 SNHLY, CDR2 FYNNEI. The CDR3 contains 14 residues. The CDR3, as DNA: TGTGCCAGCACTGAAGATCAGGGCGCCTACGAGCAGTACTTC. The encoded protein is CASTEDQGAYEQYF.

Concerning this clonotype itself: A read error may produce the germline difference seen at one junction end. This sequence joins TRBV6-1 and TRBJ2-7, with D uncertain. The CDR3 sequence is 12 residues long. Germline loops: CDR1 MNHNS, CDR2 SASEGT. CDR3: CASSPRYHEQYF. The CDR3 bases are TGTGCCAGCAGTCCCCGATACCACGAGCAATACTTC.

As regards this clonotype: A junction boundary mismatches the germline segment, possibly from a read error. In nucleotides, the CDR3 is TGTGCCAGCAGCATGTGGCGGGCCGGGCAAGAGACCCAGTGCTTC. Translated, it gives CASSMWRAGQETQCF. The chain carries TRBV5-8 and TRBJ2-5, with D possibly TRBD2 on 5 matching bases. The CDR3 runs to 15 residues. The germline gives CDR1 SGHTS, CDR2 YDEGEE.

This clonotype was observed many times. The chain links TRBV6-1 to TRBJ1-3; no definite D call. Trimming removed 2 bases from V and 0 bases from J, with 8 bases in between. CDR1 and CDR2 from the germline V gene are MNHNS and SASEGT. This CDR3 region has 15 residues. The CDR3 is CASSERGGSGNTIYF. CDR3 in DNA: TGTGCCAGCAGTGAACGGGGAGGCTCTGGAAACACCATATATTTT.

The V call is TRBV11-2, the J call TRBJ2-5; 8 bases are a match to TRBD2. After removal of 2 bases from V and 5 bases from J, the junction contained 13 bases not matched to a gene. Germline lookup yields CDR1 SGHAT and CDR2 FQNNGV. There are 17 residues in the CDR3. CDR3 sequence reads: CASSLRIGGALWETQYF. CDR3 DNA sequence: TGTGCCAGCAGCTTACGAATCGGGGGGGCCCTCTGGGAGACCCAGTACTTC.

This clonotype was detected only a few times. The gene calls are TRBV6-2 or TRBV6-3 and TRBJ2-1; 10 bases match TRBD2. The V and J ends lost 7 bases and 14 bases, in that order; junction bases with no gene match: 8. Germline lookup yields CDR1 MNHEY and CDR2 SVGEGT. This CDR3 has 12 amino acids. CDR3 in DNA: TGTGCCAGCACTGGGGAAAGCGGGAGGGAGTTCTTC. Its translation is CASTGESGREFF.

Turning to this clonotype: A much larger clone lies a single base off, so this may be a read error. The CDR3 here is CASSPGHNTEAFF. The CDR3 DNA reads as TGTGCCAGCAGCCCTGGACATAACACTGAAGCTTTCTTT. V and J are TRBV7-6 and TRBJ1-1; D might be TRBD1 (5 bases). The germline V gene has CDR1 SGHVS and CDR2 FNYEAQ. The CDR3 has 13 amino acids. Trimming removed 5 bases at V and 2 bases at J, with 9 bases between.